This T cell receptor beta chain was recovered during a study of blood T cells in healthy people across ages. The study, taken as a whole, reports: No conclusive comparison of naive versus antigen-experienced cells was possible with unsorted PBMCs. Strong correlation linked observed beta diversity and percent naive T cells.

The germline gives CDR1 DFQATT, CDR2 SNEGSKA (reference sequence). There are 12 residues in the CDR3. Next came a second PCR, run for about 7 to 12 cycles, which used a sample-barcoded 5' primer along with a J-beta primer mix. TCRdb independently ran MiXCR on the 5' RACE reads; one entry per CDR3 protein. The sample holds 600,000 to 1,000,000 distinct CDR3 sequences, just under 25% seen once. Notes on this clonotype: The target antigen is unknown. A junction boundary mismatches the germline segment, possibly from a read error.

A further study also used this sample, focusing on T cells of mothers and their children. That investigation notes: Reads recorded for TCR beta CDR3 numbered over 9 million per mother and around 2.8 million per child.

This TCR derives from a boy between 10 and 17 years old in good health. The chain links TRBV20-1 to TRBJ1-2; 7 bases agree with TRBD1. What was sequenced was blood. The CDR3 bases are TGCAGAGCCAGAACAGGGGTCTATGACTACACCTTC. Translation: CRARTGVYDYTF.